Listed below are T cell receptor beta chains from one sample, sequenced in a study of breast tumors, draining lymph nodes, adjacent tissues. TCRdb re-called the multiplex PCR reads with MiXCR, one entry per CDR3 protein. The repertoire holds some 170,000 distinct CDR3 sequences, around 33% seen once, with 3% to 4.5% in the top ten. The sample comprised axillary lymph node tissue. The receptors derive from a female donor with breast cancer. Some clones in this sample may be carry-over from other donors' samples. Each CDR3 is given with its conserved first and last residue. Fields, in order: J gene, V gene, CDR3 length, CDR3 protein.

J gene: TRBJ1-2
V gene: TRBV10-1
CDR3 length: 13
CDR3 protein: CASSGTGGGGYTF

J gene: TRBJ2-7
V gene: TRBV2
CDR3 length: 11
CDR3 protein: CASTQGYEQYF

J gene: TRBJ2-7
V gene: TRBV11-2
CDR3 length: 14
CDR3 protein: CASRRPGGSYEQYF

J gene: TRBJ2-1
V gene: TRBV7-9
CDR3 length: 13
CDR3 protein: CASSRGSYNEQFF

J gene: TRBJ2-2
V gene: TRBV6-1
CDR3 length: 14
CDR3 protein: CASSEARFTGELFF

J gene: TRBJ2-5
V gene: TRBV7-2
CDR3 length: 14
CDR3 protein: CATSGSGMRETQYF

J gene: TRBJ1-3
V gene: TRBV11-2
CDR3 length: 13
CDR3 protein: CASSPIRKNAIYF

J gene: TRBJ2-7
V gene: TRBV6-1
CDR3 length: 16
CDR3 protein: CASSEAPAGGGYEQYF

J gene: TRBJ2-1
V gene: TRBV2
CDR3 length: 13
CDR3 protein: CASSEAPGNEQFF

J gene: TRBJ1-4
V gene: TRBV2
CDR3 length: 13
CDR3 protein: CAGDRGLDEKLFF

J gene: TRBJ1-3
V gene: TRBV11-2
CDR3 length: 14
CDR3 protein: CASSLDRGGNTIYF

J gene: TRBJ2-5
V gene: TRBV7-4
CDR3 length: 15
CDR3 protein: CASRRFARDSETQYF

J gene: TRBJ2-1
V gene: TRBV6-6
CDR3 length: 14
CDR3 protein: CAGSYNGAYNEQFF

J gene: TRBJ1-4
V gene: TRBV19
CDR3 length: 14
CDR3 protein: CASSFRVSNEKLFF

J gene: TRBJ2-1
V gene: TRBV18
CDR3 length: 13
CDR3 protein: CASSPLGDNEQFF

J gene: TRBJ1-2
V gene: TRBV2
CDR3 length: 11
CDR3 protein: CASSEASGGPF

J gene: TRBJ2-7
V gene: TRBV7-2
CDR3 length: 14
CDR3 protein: CASSIAVSSYEQYF

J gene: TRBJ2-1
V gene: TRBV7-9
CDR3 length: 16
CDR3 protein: CASSLGGGASYNEQFF

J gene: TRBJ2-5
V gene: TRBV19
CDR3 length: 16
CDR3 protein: CASSPLGGNYQETQYF

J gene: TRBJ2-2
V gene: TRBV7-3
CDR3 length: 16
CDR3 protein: CASSLPVGMDTGELFF

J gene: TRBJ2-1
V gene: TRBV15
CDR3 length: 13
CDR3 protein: CATSPREGSEQFF

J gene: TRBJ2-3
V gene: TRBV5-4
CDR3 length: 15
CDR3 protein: CASSSPSGGTDTQYF

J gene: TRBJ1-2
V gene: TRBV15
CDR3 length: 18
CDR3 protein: CATSREFGTGRANYGYTF

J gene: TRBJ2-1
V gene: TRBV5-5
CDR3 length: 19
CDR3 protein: CASSPRVTAAIKTYNEQFF